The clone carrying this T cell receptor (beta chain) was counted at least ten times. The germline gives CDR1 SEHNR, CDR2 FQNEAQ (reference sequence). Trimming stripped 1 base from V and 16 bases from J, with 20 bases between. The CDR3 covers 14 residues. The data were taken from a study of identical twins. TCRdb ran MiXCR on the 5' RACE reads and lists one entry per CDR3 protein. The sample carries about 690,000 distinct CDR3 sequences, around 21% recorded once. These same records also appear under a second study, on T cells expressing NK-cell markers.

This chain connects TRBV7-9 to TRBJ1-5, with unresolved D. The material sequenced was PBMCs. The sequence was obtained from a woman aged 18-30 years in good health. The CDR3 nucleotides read TGTGCCAGCAGCTTAGAACCGGTGGGGAACGCCTTACATTTT. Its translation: CASSLEPVGNALHF. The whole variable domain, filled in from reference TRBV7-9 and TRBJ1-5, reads DTGVSQNPRHKITKRGQNVTFRCDPISEHNRLYWYRQTLGQGPEFLTYFQNEAQLEKSRLLSDRFSAERPKGSFSTLEIQRTEQGDSAMYLCASSLEPVGNALHFGDGTRLSIL.